The clone carrying this TCR beta chain has only a few counts. The CDR3 loop spans 14 amino acids. The V segment lost 4 bases and the J segment 8 bases; nucleotides outside the gene matches: 10. Germline-derived CDR1 and CDR2 are SGHNT and YYREEE (reference sequence). This sample is part of a study of T cell changes during pregnancy in multiple sclerosis. Sequenced by immunoSEQ multiplex PCR; TCRdb stores in-frame clones only, minus some. The sample includes over 55,000 clones, around 93% of them seen just once. Sequenced material: peripheral blood, taken in the first trimester of pregnancy. The chain couples TRBV5-4 to TRBJ1-1, with TRBD1 matching 8 bases. The receptor comes from a female donor with multiple sclerosis, enrolled in a pregnancy study. The CDR3 loop reads CASSGEDRVAEAFF. CDR3 nucleotide sequence: TGTGCCAGCAGCGGGGAGGACAGGGTTGCCGAAGCTTTCTTT. The full variable domain, rest sourced from reference TRBV5-4 and TRBJ1-1, is ETGVTQSPTHLIKTRGQQVTLRCSSQSGHNTVSWYQQALGQGPQFIFQYYREEENGRGNFPPRFSGLQFPNYSSELNVNALELDDSALYLCASSGEDRVAEAFFGQGTRLTVV.